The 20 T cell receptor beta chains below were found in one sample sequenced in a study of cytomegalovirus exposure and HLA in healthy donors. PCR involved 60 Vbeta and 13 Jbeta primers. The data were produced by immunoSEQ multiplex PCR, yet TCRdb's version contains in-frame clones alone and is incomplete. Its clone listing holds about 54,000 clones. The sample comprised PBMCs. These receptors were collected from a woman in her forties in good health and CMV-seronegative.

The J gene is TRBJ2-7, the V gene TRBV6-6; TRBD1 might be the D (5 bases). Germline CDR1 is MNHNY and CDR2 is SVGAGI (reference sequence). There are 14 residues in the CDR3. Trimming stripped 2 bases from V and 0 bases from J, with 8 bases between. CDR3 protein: CASSYPDTSYEQYF. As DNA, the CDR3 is TGTGCCAGCAGTTACCCGGACACCTCCTACGAGCAGTACTTC.

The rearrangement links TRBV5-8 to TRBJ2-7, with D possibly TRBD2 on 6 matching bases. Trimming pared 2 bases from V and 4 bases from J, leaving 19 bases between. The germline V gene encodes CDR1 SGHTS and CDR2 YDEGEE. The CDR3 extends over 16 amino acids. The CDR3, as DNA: TGTGCCAGCAGCTTTTTAGCGGCGAGGAGTAGTTACGAGCAGTACTTC. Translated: CASSFLAARSSYEQYF. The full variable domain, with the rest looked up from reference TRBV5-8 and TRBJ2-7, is EAGVTQSPTHLIKTRGQQATLRCSPISGHTSVYWYQQALGLGLQFLLWYDEGEERNRGNFPPRFSGRQFPNYSSELNVNALELEDSALYLCASSFLAARSSYEQYFGPGTRLTVT.

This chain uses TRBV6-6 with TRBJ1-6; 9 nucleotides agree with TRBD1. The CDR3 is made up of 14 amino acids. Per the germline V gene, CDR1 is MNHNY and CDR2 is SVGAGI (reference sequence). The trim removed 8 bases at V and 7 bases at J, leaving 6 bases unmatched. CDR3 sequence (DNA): TGTGCCAGCGGACGGACAGGGGACAATTCACCCCTCCACTTT. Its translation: CASGRTGDNSPLHF.

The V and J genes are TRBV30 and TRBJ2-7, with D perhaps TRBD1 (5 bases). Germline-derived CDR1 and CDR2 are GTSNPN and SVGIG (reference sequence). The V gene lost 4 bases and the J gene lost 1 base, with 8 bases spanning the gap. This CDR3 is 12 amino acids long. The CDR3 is CAWTDSSYEQYF. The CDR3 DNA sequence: TGTGCCTGGACAGACAGTTCCTACGAGCAGTACTTC. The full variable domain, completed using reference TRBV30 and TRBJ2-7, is SQTIHQWPATLVQPVGSPLSLECTVEGTSNPNLYWYRQAAGRGLQLLFYSVGIGQISSEVPQNLSASRPQDRQFILSSKKLLLSDSGFYLCAWTDSSYEQYFGPGTRLTVT.

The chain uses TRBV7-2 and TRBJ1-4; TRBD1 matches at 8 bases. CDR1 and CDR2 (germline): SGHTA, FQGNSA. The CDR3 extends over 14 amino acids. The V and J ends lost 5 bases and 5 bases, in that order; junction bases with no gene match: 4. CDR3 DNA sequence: TGTGCCAGCAGCCGTACAGGGGGGAATGAAAAACTGTTTTTT. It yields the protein CASSRTGGNEKLFF.

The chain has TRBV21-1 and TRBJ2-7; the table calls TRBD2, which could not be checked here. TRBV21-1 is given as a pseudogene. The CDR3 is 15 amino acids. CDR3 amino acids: CASSKRADRTYEQYF. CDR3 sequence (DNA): TGTGCCAGCAGCAAAAGAGCGGACCGCACCTACGAGCAGTACTTC.

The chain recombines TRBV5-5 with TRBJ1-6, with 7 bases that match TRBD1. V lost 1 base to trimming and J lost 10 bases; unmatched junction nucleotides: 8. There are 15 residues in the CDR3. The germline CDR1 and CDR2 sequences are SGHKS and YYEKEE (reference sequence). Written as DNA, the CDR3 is TGTGCCAGCAGCTTGTTTGCGACAGGGCAATCACCCCTCCACTTT. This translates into CASSLFATGQSPLHF.

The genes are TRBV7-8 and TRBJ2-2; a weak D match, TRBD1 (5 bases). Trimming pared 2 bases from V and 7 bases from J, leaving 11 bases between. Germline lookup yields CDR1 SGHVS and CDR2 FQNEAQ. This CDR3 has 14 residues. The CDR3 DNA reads TGTGCCAGCAGCTTACGCAGGGTGGGCGGGGAGCTGTTTTTT. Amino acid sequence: CASSLRRVGGELFF. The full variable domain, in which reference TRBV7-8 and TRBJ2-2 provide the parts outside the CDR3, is GAGVSQSPRYKVAKRGQDVALRCDPISGHVSLFWYQQALGQGPEFLTYFQNEAQLDKSGLPSDRFFAERPEGSVSTLKIQRTQQEDSAVYLCASSLRRVGGELFFGEGSRLTVL.

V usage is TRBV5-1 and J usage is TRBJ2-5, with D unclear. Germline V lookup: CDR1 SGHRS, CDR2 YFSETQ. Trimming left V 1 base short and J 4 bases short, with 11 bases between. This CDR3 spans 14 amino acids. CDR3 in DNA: TGCGCCAGCAGCTTGTCACCACAGCCAGAGACCCAGTACTTC. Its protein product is CASSLSPQPETQYF.

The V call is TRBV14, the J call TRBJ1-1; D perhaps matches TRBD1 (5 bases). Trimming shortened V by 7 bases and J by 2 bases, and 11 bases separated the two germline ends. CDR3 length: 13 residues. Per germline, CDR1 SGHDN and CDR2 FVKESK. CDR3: CASNRQINTEAFF. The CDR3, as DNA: TGTGCCAGCAACCGACAGATAAACACTGAAGCTTTCTTT. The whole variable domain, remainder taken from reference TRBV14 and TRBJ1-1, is EAGVTQFPSHSVIEKGQTVTLRCDPISGHDNLYWYRRVMGKEIKFLLHFVKESKQDESGMPNNRFLAERTGGTYSTLKVQPAELEDSGVYFCASNRQINTEAFFGQGTRLTVV.

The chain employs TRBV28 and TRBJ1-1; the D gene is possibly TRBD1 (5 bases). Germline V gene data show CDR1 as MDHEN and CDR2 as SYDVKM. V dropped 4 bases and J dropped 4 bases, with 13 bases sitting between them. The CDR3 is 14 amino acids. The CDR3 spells CASSSQGSGTEAFF. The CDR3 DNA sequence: TGTGCCAGCAGTTCTCAGGGTTCAGGCACTGAAGCTTTCTTT.

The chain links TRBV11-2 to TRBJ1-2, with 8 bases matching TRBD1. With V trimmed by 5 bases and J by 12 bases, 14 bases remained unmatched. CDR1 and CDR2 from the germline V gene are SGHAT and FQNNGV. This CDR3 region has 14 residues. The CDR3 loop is CASSATGQGTRNTF. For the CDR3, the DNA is TGTGCCAGCAGCGCTACCGGACAGGGAACCCGAAACACCTTC.

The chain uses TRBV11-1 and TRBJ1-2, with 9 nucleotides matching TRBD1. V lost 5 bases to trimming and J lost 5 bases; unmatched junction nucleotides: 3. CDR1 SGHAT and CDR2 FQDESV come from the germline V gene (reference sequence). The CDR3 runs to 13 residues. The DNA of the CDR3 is TGTGCCAGCAGCGGGACAGGGCCTTATGGCTACACCTTC. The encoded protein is CASSGTGPYGYTF.

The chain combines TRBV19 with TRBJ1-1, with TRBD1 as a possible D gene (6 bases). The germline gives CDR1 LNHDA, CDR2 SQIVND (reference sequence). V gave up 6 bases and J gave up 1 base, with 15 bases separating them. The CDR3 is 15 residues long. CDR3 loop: CASSPGDKRNTEAFF. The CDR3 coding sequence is TGTGCCAGTAGCCCAGGGGACAAGAGGAACACTGAAGCTTTCTTT.

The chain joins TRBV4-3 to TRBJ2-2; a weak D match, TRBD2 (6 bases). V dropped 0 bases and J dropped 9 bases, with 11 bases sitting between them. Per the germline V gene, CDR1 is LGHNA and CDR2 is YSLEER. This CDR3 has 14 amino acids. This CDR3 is CASSQDYSGRELFF. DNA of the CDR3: TGCGCCAGCAGCCAAGATTATAGCGGACGGGAGCTGTTTTTT.

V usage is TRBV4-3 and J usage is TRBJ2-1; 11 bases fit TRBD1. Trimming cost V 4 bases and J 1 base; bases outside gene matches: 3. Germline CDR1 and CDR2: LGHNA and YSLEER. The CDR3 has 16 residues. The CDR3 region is CASSPGTGGSYNEQFF. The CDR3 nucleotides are TGCGCCAGCAGCCCCGGGACAGGGGGTTCCTACAATGAGCAGTTCTTC.

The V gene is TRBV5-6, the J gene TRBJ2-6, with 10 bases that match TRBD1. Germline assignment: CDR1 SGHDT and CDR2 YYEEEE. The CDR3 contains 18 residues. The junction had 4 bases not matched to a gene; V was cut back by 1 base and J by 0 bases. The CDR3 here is CASSLQGTGVSGANVLTF. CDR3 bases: TGTGCCAGCAGCTTGCAGGGGACAGGGGTCTCTGGGGCCAACGTCCTGACTTTC.

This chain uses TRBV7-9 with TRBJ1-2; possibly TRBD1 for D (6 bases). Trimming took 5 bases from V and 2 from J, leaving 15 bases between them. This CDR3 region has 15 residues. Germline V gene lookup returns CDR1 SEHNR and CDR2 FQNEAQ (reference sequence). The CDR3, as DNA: TGTGCCAGCAGCAAAGAGTCTACAGGGAACTATGGCTACACCTTC. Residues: CASSKESTGNYGYTF.

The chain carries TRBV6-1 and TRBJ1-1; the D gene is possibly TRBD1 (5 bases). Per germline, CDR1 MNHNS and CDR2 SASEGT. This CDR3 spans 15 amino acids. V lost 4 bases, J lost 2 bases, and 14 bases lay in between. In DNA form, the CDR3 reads TGTGCCAGCAGTGCCTTGACAGCGATTAACACTGAAGCTTTCTTT. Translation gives CASSALTAINTEAFF.

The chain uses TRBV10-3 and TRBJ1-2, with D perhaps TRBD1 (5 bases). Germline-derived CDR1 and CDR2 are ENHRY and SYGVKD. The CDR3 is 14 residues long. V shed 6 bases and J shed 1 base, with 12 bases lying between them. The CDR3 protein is CAIRASGDNYGYTF. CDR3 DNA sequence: TGTGCCATCAGAGCCTCGGGGGATAACTATGGCTACACCTTC.